This TCR beta chain was obtained from a study of blood T cell repertoires in COVID-19. Produced via immunoSEQ multiplex PCR; TCRdb's table is partial and in-frame only. The sample includes roughly 86,000 clones, around nine tenths seen only once; the top ten take approximately 4.4%. From germline, CDR1 is SGHVS and CDR2 FNYEAQ. The CDR3 runs 13 residues. The ends were cut back, 4 bases at V and 9 bases at J, with 10 bases in the middle. The gene calls are TRBV7-6 and TRBJ1-6, with a weak D call TRBD1 (5 bases). Sequenced input: peripheral blood. The source is a man over 45 with active or convalescent COVID-19. CDR3 residues: CASSSVGGSPLHF. CDR3 nucleotides: TGTGCCAGCAGCTCAGTGGGGGGTTCACCCCTCCACTTT. The full variable domain, rest sourced from reference TRBV7-6 and TRBJ1-6, is GAGVSQSPRYKVTKRGQDVALRCDPISGHVSLYWYRQALGQGPEFLTYFNYEAQQDKSGLPNDRFSAERPEGSISTLTIQRTEQRDSAMYRCASSSVGGSPLHFGNGTRLTVT.